These 5 T cell receptor beta chains share one sample of origin, sequenced in a study of blood T cell repertoires in COVID-19. Sequencing was performed with immunoSEQ multiplex PCR; in TCRdb, only in-frame clones are kept and a portion is missing. The table has over 150,000 clones, roughly four fifths seen once. Specimen: peripheral blood. These TCRs come from a woman at least 80 years old with COVID-19, enrolled during active disease.

The chain employs TRBV11-3 and TRBJ2-3; D unresolved. The CDR3 is 13 residues long. V shed 5 bases and J shed 2 bases, with 8 bases lying between them. Germline-derived CDR1 and CDR2 are SGHNT and YENEEA. In nucleotides, the CDR3 is TGTGCCAGCAGCCTATCCCCCACAGATACGCAGTATTTT. It encodes CASSLSPTDTQYF.

This CDR3 is CASSLVGQGQAFF. In DNA, the CDR3 is TGTGCCAGCAGCTTAGTGGGACAGGGCCAAGCTTTCTTT. The chain joins TRBV7-8 to TRBJ1-1; 9 nucleotides agree with TRBD1. The junction had 3 bases not matched to a gene; V was cut back by 1 base and J by 9 bases. This CDR3 region has 13 residues. Germline lookup yields CDR1 SGHVS and CDR2 FQNEAQ.

The rearrangement links TRBV7-3 to TRBJ2-3, with TRBD1 as a possible D gene (5 bases). V gave up 8 bases and J gave up 1 base, with 16 bases separating them. Germline-derived CDR1 and CDR2 are SGHTA and FQGTGA. The CDR3 length is 15 residues. As DNA, the CDR3 is TGTGCCAGCGGGTTCCAGGGTATCGGCACAGATACGCAGTATTTT. It is translated as CASGFQGIGTDTQYF.

CDR3 sequence reads: CASSFTSGGARETQYF. CDR3 in DNA: TGTGCCAGCAGCTTCACTAGCGGGGGGGCCCGGGAGACCCAGTACTTC. The rearrangement uses TRBV11-2 and TRBJ2-5, with TRBD2 matching over 13 bases. The germline gives CDR1 SGHAT, CDR2 FQNNGV. V shed 3 bases and J 5 bases; nucleotides not matched to a gene: 6. This CDR3 is 16 amino acids long.

This chain connects TRBV18 to TRBJ1-4; D remains unclear. Germline V gene sequence: CDR1 KGHSH, CDR2 LQKENI. This CDR3 contains 18 residues. Trimming removed 2 bases at V and 6 bases at J, with 22 bases between. The DNA for the CDR3 is TGTGCCAGCTCACCAGGTACTACGCGACCAAGTTTGGATGAAAAACTGTTTTTT. This encodes CASSPGTTRPSLDEKLFF.